This T cell receptor (beta chain) derives from a study of CD8+ T cells in alopecia areata. This clone was seen a few times. The V gene's germline CDR1 is SEHNR and CDR2 FQNEAQ (reference sequence). V dropped 3 bases and J dropped 3 bases, with 6 bases sitting between them. There are 12 residues in the CDR3. Reverse transcription of extracted RNA yielded cDNA, which provided the sequencing template. Only in-frame clones appear in the TCRdb table, and some are missing; sequencing was by immunoSEQ multiplex PCR. Altogether 50,000 to 70,000 clones are present, 44% being singletons, with the ten largest covering roughly half.

This clonotype originated in a human donor with alopecia areata. The chain joins TRBV7-9 to TRBJ2-7; no reliable D call. Sequencing was performed on NKG2D-low CD8+ T cells sorted from blood. Here the CDR3 DNA reads TGTGCCAGCAGCTTCCAGTACTACGAGCAGTACTTC. Translation: CASSFQYYEQYF.